What follows are 12 T cell receptor beta chains derived from one specimen sequenced in a study of beta chain features in type 1 diabetes. Expressed TCRB transcripts were sequenced because the isolated RNA had all been reverse transcribed beforehand. Generated by immunoSEQ multiplex PCR, the TCRdb table keeps only in-frame clones and is missing some. The repertoire has about 900,000 clones, about a sixth of them found once; the top ten carry 0.02% to 0.025%. The material sequenced was naive CD4+ T cells from blood. The receptors derive from a woman under 30 in good health.

In this sample, this clone turned up a few times. V gene TRBV28 combines with J gene TRBJ2-7, with 8 bases fitting TRBD2. V lost 6 bases and J lost 1; bases outside the gene matches: 5. Germline CDR1 and CDR2: MDHEN and SYDVKM. The CDR3 totals 14 residues. The CDR3 protein is CASRAGTSSYEQYF. The CDR3 bases are TGTGCCAGCAGGGCCGGGACTAGTTCCTACGAGCAGTACTTC.

This clone was recorded a few times. For the CDR3, the DNA is TGTGCCAGTCGTGGAAGAGGAGTTAACTATGGCTACACCTTC. Amino acids: CASRGRGVNYGYTF. The chain joins TRBV6-6 to TRBJ1-2; D not resolved. The CDR3 is made up of 14 amino acids. V lost 9 bases and J lost 1, with 15 bases in between. CDR1 and CDR2 from the germline V gene are MNHNY and SVGAGI (reference sequence).

This clone was seen more than once but under ten times. V is TRBV7-2 and J is TRBJ2-1; 7 positions agree with TRBD2. The CDR3 loop spans 14 amino acids. V lost 3 bases and J lost 6; bases outside the gene matches: 5. The germline V gene encodes CDR1 SGHTA and CDR2 FQGNSA. For the CDR3, the DNA is TGTGCCAGCAGCTTTACCACGGGAGGCAATGAGCAGTTCTTC. It yields the protein CASSFTTGGNEQFF.

The V and J genes are TRBV28 and TRBJ2-3; 9 bases fit TRBD2. The CDR3 is 15 amino acids. Germline CDR1 MDHEN, CDR2 SYDVKM. The ends lost 2 bases at V and 5 bases at J; junction bases unmatched: 5. The CDR3 here is CASSLAGGRGDTQYF. The CDR3, as DNA: TGTGCCAGCAGTTTAGCGGGAGGGCGAGGAGATACGCAGTATTTT.

This clone was observed a handful of times. The rearrangement uses TRBV6-5 and TRBJ2-3; a weak D match, TRBD1 (5 bases). The CDR3 consists of 14 residues. The V end lost 5 bases, the J end lost 2 bases, and 11 bases lay between the germline ends. Germline lookup yields CDR1 MNHEY and CDR2 SVGAGI. CDR3 in amino acids: CASSARTTTDTQYF. The CDR3 coding sequence is TGTGCCAGCAGTGCGCGGACAACCACAGATACGCAGTATTTT.

This chain links TRBV28 with TRBJ2-2; 9 bases are shared with TRBD2. Looked up from germline, CDR1 is MDHEN and CDR2 is SYDVKM. The J segment lost 7 bases and the V segment lost 4 bases, leaving 10 bases of the junction unmatched. The CDR3 is 16 amino acids. This CDR3 is CASSSLAGEVFGELFF. The DNA of the CDR3 is TGTGCCAGCAGTTCTTTAGCGGGAGAGGTTTTCGGGGAGCTGTTTTTT.

As concerns this clone: Other DNA sequences in the sample encode the same CDR3. The chain uses TRBV6-1 and TRBJ2-5; no reliable D call. Per germline, CDR1 MNHNS and CDR2 SASEGT. The CDR3 extends over 10 amino acids. V gave up 5 bases and J gave up 4 bases, with 2 bases separating them. The CDR3 here is CASSLETQYF. The CDR3 bases are TGTGCCAGCAGTCTAGAGACCCAGTACTTC.

The chain employs TRBV10-3 and TRBJ2-1; 8 nucleotides align to TRBD2. The CDR3 spans 15 residues. Looked up from germline, CDR1 is ENHRY and CDR2 is SYGVKD. Unmatched junction bases numbered 1, after V lost 0 bases and J lost 3 bases. The CDR3 DNA reads TGTGCCATCAGTGAGTCTAGCGGGATCTACAATGAGCAGTTCTTC. Translating gives CAISESSGIYNEQFF.

This clone has a handful of counts. This sequence joins TRBV7-9 and TRBJ2-7, with 9 bases lining up with TRBD2. J lost 1 base, V lost 5 bases, and 9 bases had no gene match. The CDR3 is 16 amino acids. Germline CDR1 reads SEHNR; CDR2 reads FQNEAQ (reference sequence). CDR3 sequence reads: CASSKTVSGRSYEQYF. Written as DNA, the CDR3 is TGTGCCAGCAGCAAGACAGTTAGCGGGAGATCCTACGAGCAGTACTTC.

This clone occurred a few times. This chain connects TRBV7-2 to TRBJ1-5; D uncertain. V lost 1 base to trimming and J lost 0 bases, with 7 bases between them. In germline, CDR1 is SGHTA, CDR2 FQGNSA. The CDR3 loop spans 15 amino acids. The CDR3 coding sequence is TGTGCCAGCAGCTTAGGCGGGGATAGCAATCAGCCCCAGCATTTT. Encoded protein: CASSLGGDSNQPQHF.

This clone was seen a handful of times. Other DNA sequences in this specimen translate into the identical CDR3. The chain is built from TRBV18 and TRBJ1-1; D remains unclear. The CDR3 loop spans 12 amino acids. V lost 4 bases and J lost 1, with 4 bases in between. CDR1 is KGHSH, CDR2 LQKENI, per germline. CDR3: CASSLGNTEAFF. The CDR3 DNA reads as TGTGCCAGCTCACTCGGGAACACTGAAGCTTTCTTT.

This clone turned up a few times. The CDR3 DNA is TGCGCCAGCAGCTCAGGGGTCACCAGCTCTGGAAACACCATATATTTT. Translated: CASSSGVTSSGNTIYF. The rearrangement links TRBV4-3 to TRBJ1-3, with a weak D call TRBD1 (6 bases). The CDR3 is made up of 16 amino acids. V lost 5 bases and J 0 bases, leaving 14 bases between the germline ends. Per the germline V gene, CDR1 is LGHNA and CDR2 is YSLEER.